These T cell receptor beta chains were read from a single sample in a study of beta chain features in type 1 diabetes. Clones were read by immunoSEQ multiplex PCR, and TCRdb kept only the in-frame ones, dropping some. The top ten hold just under 0.04% of the sample, which has 640,000 or so clones, around an eighth seen once. Sequenced material: naive CD4+ T cells from blood. These TCRs come from a man younger than 30 with type 1 diabetes. The CDR3 runs from the conserved cysteine through the conserved F or W.

>TRBV7-2
CASSHGLAGYTDTQYF
>TRBV5-4
CASSLQGAEGYTF
>TRBV5-1
CASSLAPGGPGEQFF
>TRBV29-1
CSVERDRGGGGYTF
>TRBV30
CAWAGGLGDTIYF
>TRBV7-9
CASRIVVDWFGELFF
>TRBV7-2
CASSLASPGPYNEQFF
>TRBV30
CAGTGLVNTEAFF
>TRBV6-5
CASSRGQGSTYEQYF
>TRBV7-2
CASSRDRGPNEQFF
>TRBV7-9
CASSLHQETQYF
>TRBV4-1
CASSQFTANYGYTF
>TRBV27
CASRDTFYEQYF
>TRBV4-1
CASSQEGSSVGNEQFF
>TRBV11-2
CASSFLPGQGYGYTF
>TRBV4-2
CASSQAGPASPEETQYF
>TRBV18
CASSRRAFLGETQYF
>TRBV18
CASSVGSGYEQYF
>TRBV28
CASSLSTASYEQYF
>TRBV4-1
CASSDDRGKPSGNTIYF
>TRBV2
CASSEESNQPQHF
>TRBV14
CASSQVILAARNEQFF
>TRBV19
CASSTTGQGFMETQYF
>TRBV5-1
CASSPDRPNTEAFF
>TRBV25-1
CASSDGQGDQPQHF
>TRBV29-1
CSVAGTGLVEQYF
>TRBV5-1
CASSPGTSGRLSEQFF
>TRBV5-1
CASSLTDPAGYTF
>TRBV5-4
CASSTPRGVQETQYF
>TRBV5-1
CASSLAIQGNYGYTF
>TRBV19
CASTPKGEIAETQYF
>TRBV25-1
CASSEGTSGLLSETQYF
>TRBV2
CASTPRQELAKNIQYF
>TRBV19
CASSPSRFYGYTF
>TRBV25-1
CASTNRADYGYTF
>TRBV18
CASSPAGGRETQYF
>TRBV18
CASSPGGGNEQFF
>TRBV19
CASSRQLAADPYEQYF
>TRBV10-3
CAISVSRSGANEQYF
>TRBV7-9
CASSWGGERQYF
>TRBV28
CATGEQTYNEQFF
>TRBV19
CASSLGNYGYTF
>TRBV19
CASSPGRDNQPQHF
>TRBV7-2
CASNTHSPAGELFF
>TRBV30
CAWSPTRSGARTEAFF
>TRBV30
CAWKLAANTGELFF
>TRBV29-1
CSAGTSGYSYEQYF
>TRBV30
CAWSPYARGGQYF
>TRBV5-6
CASSLDTEAFF
>TRBV7-2
CASSLGIAVETQYF
>TRBV6-6
CASTTVGWAKNIQYF